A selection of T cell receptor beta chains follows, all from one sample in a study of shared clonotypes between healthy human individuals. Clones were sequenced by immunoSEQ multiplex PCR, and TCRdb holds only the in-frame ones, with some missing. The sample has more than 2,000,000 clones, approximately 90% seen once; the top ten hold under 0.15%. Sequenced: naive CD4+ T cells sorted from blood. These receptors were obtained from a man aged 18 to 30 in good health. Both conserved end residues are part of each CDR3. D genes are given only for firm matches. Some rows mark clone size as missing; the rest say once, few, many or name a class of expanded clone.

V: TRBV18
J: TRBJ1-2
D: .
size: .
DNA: TGTGCCAGCTCAGGCCGGACAGCCGGTAGACCAAACTATGGCTACACCTTC
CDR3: CASSGRTAGRPNYGYTF

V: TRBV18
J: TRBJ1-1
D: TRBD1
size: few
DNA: TGTGCCAGCTCACAGGGACAGGGTACGATCAGTGAAGCTTTCTTT
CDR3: CASSQGQGTISEAFF

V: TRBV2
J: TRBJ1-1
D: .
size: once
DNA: TGTGCCAGCAAGGGGGGCGACGGAATTGAAGCTTTCTTT
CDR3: CASKGGDGIEAFF

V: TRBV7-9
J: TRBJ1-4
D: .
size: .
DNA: TGTGCCAGCAGCTTAGCGCCACCATCAACTAATGAAAAACTGTTTTTT
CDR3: CASSLAPPSTNEKLFF

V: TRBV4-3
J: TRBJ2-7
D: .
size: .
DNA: TGCGCCAGCAGCCAAGATAAGGGACCCTACGAGCAGTACTTC
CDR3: CASSQDKGPYEQYF

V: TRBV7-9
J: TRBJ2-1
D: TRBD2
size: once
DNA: TGTGCCAGCAGCAGCCCTAGCGGGAGTTACAATGAGCAGTTCTTC
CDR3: CASSSPSGSYNEQFF

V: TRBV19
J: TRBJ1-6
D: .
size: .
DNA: TGTGCCAGTAGTCCGGACACCGGGAGCTCCTATAATTCACCCCTCCACTTT
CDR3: CASSPDTGSSYNSPLHF

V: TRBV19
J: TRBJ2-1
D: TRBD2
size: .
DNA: TGTGCCAGCATGTTAAGGGGAGCGGGGGATTTCTACAATGAGCAGTTCTTC
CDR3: CASMLRGAGDFYNEQFF

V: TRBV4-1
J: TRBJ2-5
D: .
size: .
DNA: TGCGCCAGCAGCCAAGTGGGGAACCCCGCCCAAGAGACCCAGTACTTC
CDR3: CASSQVGNPAQETQYF

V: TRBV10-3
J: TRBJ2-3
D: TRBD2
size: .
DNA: TGTGCCATCAGTGAGTCGGCGGGACTAGCGGGAGTTGATACGCAGTATTTT
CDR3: CAISESAGLAGVDTQYF

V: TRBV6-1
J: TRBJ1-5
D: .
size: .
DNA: TGTGCCAGCAGTGGCTCAATGGGAGGGAATCAGCCCCAGCATTTT
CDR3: CASSGSMGGNQPQHF

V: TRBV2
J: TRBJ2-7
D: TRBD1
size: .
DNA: TGTGCCAGCAGTACCGACAGGGCCCTCTCCTACGAGCAGTACTTC
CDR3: CASSTDRALSYEQYF

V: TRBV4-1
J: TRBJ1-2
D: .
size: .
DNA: TGCGCCAGCAGCCAACCCCAGGGGACCCACTATGGCTACACCTTC
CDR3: CASSQPQGTHYGYTF

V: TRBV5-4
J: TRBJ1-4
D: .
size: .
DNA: TGTGCCAGCAGTGAGGGGGTTAATGAAAAACTGTTTTTT
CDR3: CASSEGVNEKLFF

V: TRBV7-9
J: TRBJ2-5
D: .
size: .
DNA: TGTGCCAGCAGCTTATTGGGCGAGACCCAGTACTTC
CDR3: CASSLLGETQYF

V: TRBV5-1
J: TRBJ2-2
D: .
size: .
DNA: TGCGCCAGCAGACTGGGGACGACGAACACCGGGGAGCTGTTTTTT
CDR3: CASRLGTTNTGELFF

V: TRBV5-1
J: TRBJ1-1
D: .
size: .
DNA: TGCGCCAGCAGCCCAATGACAGTCAACACTGAAGCTTTCTTT
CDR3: CASSPMTVNTEAFF

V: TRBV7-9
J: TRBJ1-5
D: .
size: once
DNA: TGTGCCAGCAGCTTAGTTGGGAGAAAGGGACCTAGCAATCAGCCCCAGCATTTT
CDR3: CASSLVGRKGPSNQPQHF

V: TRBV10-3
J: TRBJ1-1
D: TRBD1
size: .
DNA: TGTGCCATCAGTGAGGGGGACAGGGGCGGCTCTGAAGCTTTCTTT
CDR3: CAISEGDRGGSEAFF

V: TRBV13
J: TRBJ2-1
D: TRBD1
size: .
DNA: TGTGCCAGCAGCTTGGACAGGGGTTACTCCTACAATGAGCAGTTCTTC
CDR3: CASSLDRGYSYNEQFF

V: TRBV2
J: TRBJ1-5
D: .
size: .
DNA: TGTGCCAGCACTCGGGGTGGGGATAGCAATCAGCCCCAGCATTTT
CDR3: CASTRGGDSNQPQHF

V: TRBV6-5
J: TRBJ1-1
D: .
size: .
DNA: TGTGCCAGCAGTTCCCCTCGTCGGATGGGGAACACTGAAGCTTTCTTT
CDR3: CASSSPRRMGNTEAFF

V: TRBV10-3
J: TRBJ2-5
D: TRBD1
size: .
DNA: TGTGCCATCAATGACAGGGGGCTGCAGACCCAGTACTTC
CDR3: CAINDRGLQTQYF

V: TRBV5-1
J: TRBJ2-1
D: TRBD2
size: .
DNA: TGCGCCAGCATGTGGATAGGGACTAGCGGGAGCGATGAGCAGTTCTTC
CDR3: CASMWIGTSGSDEQFF

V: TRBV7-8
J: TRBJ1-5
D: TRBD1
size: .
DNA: TGTGCCAGCAGCCTTGGACAGGGGAGCAATCAGCCCCAGCATTTT
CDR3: CASSLGQGSNQPQHF

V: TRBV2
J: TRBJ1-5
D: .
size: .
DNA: TGTGCCAGCAGTGAAGCGGGAGCGGGTCAGCCCCAGCATTTT
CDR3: CASSEAGAGQPQHF

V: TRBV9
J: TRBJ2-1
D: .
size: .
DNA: TGTGCCAGCAGCGTTCTTTCGGGGGCGGTCTACAATGAGCAGTTCTTC
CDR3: CASSVLSGAVYNEQFF

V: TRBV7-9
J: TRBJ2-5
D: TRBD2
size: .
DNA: TGTGCCAGCAGCTGGGGACTACAAGAGACCCAGTACTTC
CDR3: CASSWGLQETQYF

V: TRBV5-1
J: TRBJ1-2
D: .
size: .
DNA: TGCGCCAGCAGTTTAACAGGGACCGGAGATCGGGGCTACACCTTC
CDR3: CASSLTGTGDRGYTF

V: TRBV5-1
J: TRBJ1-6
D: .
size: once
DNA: TGCGCCAGCAGCTGGGACGCTCGGAGCTCCTATAATTCACCCCTCCACTTT
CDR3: CASSWDARSSYNSPLHF

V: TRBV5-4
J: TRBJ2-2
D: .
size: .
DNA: TGTGCCAGCAGCTTGAGGGGGGCCCCCGGGGAGCTGTTTTTT
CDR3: CASSLRGAPGELFF

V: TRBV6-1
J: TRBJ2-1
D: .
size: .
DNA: TGTGCCAGCGGGGTAGTTCCCTCCCACAATGAGCAGTTCTTC
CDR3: CASGVVPSHNEQFF

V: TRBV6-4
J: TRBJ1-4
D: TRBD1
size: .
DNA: TGTGCCAGCAGCCCCGGGACAGGGACGAAGAGTAATGAAAAACTGTTTTTT
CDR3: CASSPGTGTKSNEKLFF